Sequencing of this TCR beta chain was carried out in a study of T cells in localized non-small cell lung cancer. Findings and caveats of the study: Adjacent lung had a median approximately 57 of the 100 largest tumor clones. Heterogeneity within the tumor remains possible, as just one region underwent sequencing.

TCRdb keeps only in-frame clones here, not all; method: immunoSEQ multiplex PCR. Here the sample spans about 130,000 clones, more than 80% being singletons. As to this clone: Its target is unknown.

Here the sequenced sample was peripheral blood, taken before any cancer treatment. This clonotype was sampled from a female donor of 60 years or more with stage I lung adenocarcinoma.

CDR3: CATSREPTPGGEQFF. In DNA, the CDR3 is TGTGCCACCAGCAGAGAGCCCACACCGGGGGGTGAGCAGTTCTTC. This chain joins TRBV15 and TRBJ2-1; 7 nucleotides match TRBD2. The CDR3 covers 15 residues. CDR1 and CDR2 (germline): LNHNV, YYDKDF (reference sequence). Unmatched junction bases numbered 8, after V lost 0 bases and J lost 9 bases.